This T cell receptor (beta chain) was identified in a study of spatial heterogeneity in lung cancer (dated by TCRdb to about 2019). Notes on the research overall: More beta-chain than alpha-chain transcripts were consistently detected, likely reflecting higher beta-chain transcript abundance. In the raw uncorrected reads, each unique combination of TCR and UMI appeared on average more than ten times. TCR alpha and beta repertoires were quantitatively compared across multiple tumor regions, matched nontumor lung and blood in non-small cell lung cancer. The study linked features of the TCR repertoire to counts of nonsynonymous mutations, which were determined by whole-exome sequencing of tumor tissue. Both alpha and beta chains were TCR-sequenced in samples taken at surgery, namely 220 tumor regions, approximately 66 matched nontumor lung samples and some 53 PBMC samples.

General conclusions and limits of the study: Ubiquitous expanded tumor TCRs were detected in blood more often at tumor resection than at routine follow-up. Additional single-cell paired TCR alpha and beta sequencing was considered necessary to confirm, at a functional level, the hypothesis that regional TCRs recognize regional mutations.

The sample's time point, from its label and the paper: sample taken at primary tumor resection. Whole RNA extracted from tumor and nontumor lung tissue, or from cryopreserved PBMC samples, was used for TCR sequencing without cell sorting. The donors were 60 to 80 patients from the lung TRACERx cohort who had early-stage, untreated non-small cell lung cancer. A patient was chosen for TCR sequencing only when enough RNA was available from at least two tumor regions. To prepare the library, 5' RACE was applied. The sequencer listed for this sample is NextSeq 500. The TCR library protocol attached a unique molecular identifier to each TCR cDNA molecule to allow correction of PCR and sequencing errors. The authors processed their data as follows. TCR identification, UMI-based error correction and CDR3 extraction were all carried out with Decombinator tools. TCRs above a frequency of 2 per 1,000, corresponding to the top 1% of the tumor frequency distribution, were defined as expanded. Rényi diversity was computed with the R vegan package after subsampling each repertoire 100 times to 5,000 TCRs. To build CDR3 similarity networks, amino acid triplet string-kernel similarity was used, and CDR3s were connected when their pairwise similarity was above 0.82. TCRdb took the public reads, trimmed them with fastp at Q25, ran MiXCR for clone calling and kept in-frame beta chains. Each entry merges the rows of one CDR3 protein and shows their most common DNA and genes. These V and J calls derive from TCRdb rather than the authors' analysis. This sample is represented by about 92,000 distinct CDR3 sequences; about 12% of them were singletons. The ten largest make up over 40% of the sample.

This clonotype was counted a few times. Its target antigen remains unknown. Base quality data are lacking; no much larger clone is found one base away. The sequence derives from a male donor with early-stage non-small cell lung cancer. Material: PBMCs, obtained at surgery.

Here is the DNA: TGTGCCAGCAGCACACAGAGGAACACTGAAGCTTTCTTT. It codes for CASSTQRNTEAFF. The rearrangement combines TRBV7-2 with TRBJ1-1; a confident D gene designation cannot be given. Deletion took 5 bases off V and 1 base off J, with a span of 8 bases between the germline ends. Taken from the germline V gene, the CDR1 and CDR2 loops are SGHTA and FQGNSA. The CDR3 holds 13 amino acids from the cysteine to the phenylalanine. The entry retains the CDR3 DNA only, 39 bases that are in frame from base 1.